The rows below give T cell receptor beta chains drawn from one sample of a study of cytomegalovirus exposure and HLA in healthy donors. TCRdb's copy holds only in-frame clones and misses some; the assay was immunoSEQ multiplex PCR. The sample has 60,000 to 85,000 clones, nearly 96% seen once. Source material: PBMCs. Every receptor here comes from a woman younger than 35 in good health and CMV-seropositive. Both conserved end residues are part of each CDR3.

V: TRBV4-3
J: TRBJ1-2
CDR3: CASSQDRETNYGYTF

V: TRBV30
J: TRBJ1-2
CDR3: CAWNGGYGYTF

V: TRBV27
J: TRBJ2-1
CDR3: CASSLSAGSLSYNEQFF

V: TRBV30
J: TRBJ2-3
CDR3: CAWSTTYGTSGTRTDTQYF

V: TRBV5-1
J: TRBJ2-1
CDR3: CASSGGPSGRRDEQFF

V: TRBV15
J: TRBJ2-7
CDR3: CATSSWSGSNYEQYF

V: TRBV6-4
J: TRBJ2-7
CDR3: CARWGLSYEQYF

V: TRBV12-5
J: TRBJ2-3
CDR3: CASGAGGDTQYF

V: TRBV7-2
J: TRBJ2-1
CDR3: CASSMGLAFSEQFF

V: TRBV6-5
J: TRBJ2-5
CDR3: CASSYSGQLQETQYF

V: TRBV7-2
J: TRBJ2-2
CDR3: CASSLSGGNTGELFF

V: TRBV5-6
J: TRBJ2-3
CDR3: CASSRDRITDTQYF

V: TRBV30
J: TRBJ2-1
CDR3: CAWIKTGYNEQFF

V: TRBV19
J: TRBJ1-5
CDR3: CASSIPGFQPQHF

V: TRBV25-1
J: TRBJ2-7
CDR3: CASSSGTASPYEQYF

V: TRBV27
J: TRBJ2-7
CDR3: CASRAGSFYEQYF